This TCR beta chain is drawn from a study of regulatory T cells in long-lasting Graves disease. Background on the study: For a period under 3 months, newly diagnosed Graves' patients had taken antithyroid drugs.

This clonotype is a singleton in its sample. Through Arm-PCR of CDR3 regions and iRepertoire HTBI primers, TCR beta libraries were built. Using its own MiXCR run on the multiplex PCR reads, TCRdb lists one record per CDR3 protein. The sample has around 250,000 distinct CDR3 sequences; 15% to 20% are singletons. The J segment lost 5 bases and the V segment lost 3 bases, leaving 6 bases of the junction unmatched. The CDR3 loop spans 15 amino acids. CDR1 SGDLS and CDR2 YYNGEE come from the germline V gene. This sample's time point: newly diagnosed GD, antithyroid drugs for less than 3 months. With RNA extracted from PBMCs as input, the TCR library was made. The sample was also reused in another study, on T cells in Graves' hyperthyroidism and ophthalmopathy.

Sample: peripheral blood mononuclear cells (PBMCs), taken at new diagnosis, from a patient treated with antithyroid drugs. V is TRBV9 and J is TRBJ2-4; 9 bases line up with TRBD2. This clonotype was obtained from a woman in her twenties or thirties with Graves disease. The CDR3 DNA reads as TGTGCCAGCAGCGACCCTAGCGGGGCTCAAAACATTCAGTACTTC. Translating it yields CASSDPSGAQNIQYF.